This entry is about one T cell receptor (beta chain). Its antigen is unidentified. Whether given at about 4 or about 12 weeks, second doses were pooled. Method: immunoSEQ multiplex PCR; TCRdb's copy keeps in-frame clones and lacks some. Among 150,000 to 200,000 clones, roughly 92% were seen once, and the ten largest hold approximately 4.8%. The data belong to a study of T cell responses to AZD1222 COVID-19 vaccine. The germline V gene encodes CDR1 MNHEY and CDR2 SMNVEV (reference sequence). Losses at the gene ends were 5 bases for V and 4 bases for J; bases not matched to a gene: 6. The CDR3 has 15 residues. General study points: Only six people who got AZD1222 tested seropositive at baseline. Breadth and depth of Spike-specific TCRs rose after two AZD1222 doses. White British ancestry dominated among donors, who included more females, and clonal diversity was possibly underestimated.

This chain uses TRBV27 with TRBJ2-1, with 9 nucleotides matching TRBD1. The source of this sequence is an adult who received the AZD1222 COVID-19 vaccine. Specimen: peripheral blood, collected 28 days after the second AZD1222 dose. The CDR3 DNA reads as TGTGCCAGCAGTACCTCCGGGACAGGGTACAATGAGCAGTTCTTC. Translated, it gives CASSTSGTGYNEQFF.